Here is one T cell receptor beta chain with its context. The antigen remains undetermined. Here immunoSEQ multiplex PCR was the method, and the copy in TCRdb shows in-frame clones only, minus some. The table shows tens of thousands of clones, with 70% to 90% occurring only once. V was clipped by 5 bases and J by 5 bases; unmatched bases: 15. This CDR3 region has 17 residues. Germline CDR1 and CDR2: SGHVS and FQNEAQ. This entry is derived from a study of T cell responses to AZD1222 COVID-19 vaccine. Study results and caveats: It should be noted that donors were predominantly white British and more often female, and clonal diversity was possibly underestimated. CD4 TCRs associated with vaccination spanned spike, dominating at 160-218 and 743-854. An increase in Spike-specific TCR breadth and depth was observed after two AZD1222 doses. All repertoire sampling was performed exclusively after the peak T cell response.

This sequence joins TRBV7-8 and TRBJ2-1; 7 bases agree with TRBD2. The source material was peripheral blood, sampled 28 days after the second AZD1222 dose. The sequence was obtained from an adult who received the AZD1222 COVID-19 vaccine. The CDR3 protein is CASSRKNVLADDNEQFF. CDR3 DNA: TGTGCCAGCAGCCGGAAAAACGTTCTAGCGGATGACAATGAGCAGTTCTTC. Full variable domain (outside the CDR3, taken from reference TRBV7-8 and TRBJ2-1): GAGVSQSPRYKVAKRGQDVALRCDPISGHVSLFWYQQALGQGPEFLTYFQNEAQLDKSGLPSDRFFAERPEGSVSTLKIQRTQQEDSAVYLCASSRKNVLADDNEQFFGPGTRLTVL.